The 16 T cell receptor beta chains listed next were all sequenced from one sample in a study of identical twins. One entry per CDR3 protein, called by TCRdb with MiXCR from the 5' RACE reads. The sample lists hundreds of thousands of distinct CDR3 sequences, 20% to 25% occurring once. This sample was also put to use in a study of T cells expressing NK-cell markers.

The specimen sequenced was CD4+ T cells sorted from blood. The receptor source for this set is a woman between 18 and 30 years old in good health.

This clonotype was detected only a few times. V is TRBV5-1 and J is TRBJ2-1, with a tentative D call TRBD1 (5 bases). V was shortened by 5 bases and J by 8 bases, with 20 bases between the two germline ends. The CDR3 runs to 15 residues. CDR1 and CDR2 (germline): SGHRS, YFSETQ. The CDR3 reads CASRFRVGLDDEQFF. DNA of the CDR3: TGCGCCAGCAGGTTCAGGGTTGGGCTAGACGATGAGCAGTTCTTC.

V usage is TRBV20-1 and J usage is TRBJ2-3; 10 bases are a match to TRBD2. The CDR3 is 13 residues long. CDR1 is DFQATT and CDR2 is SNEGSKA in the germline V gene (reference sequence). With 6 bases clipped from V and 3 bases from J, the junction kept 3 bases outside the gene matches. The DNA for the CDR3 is TGCAGTGCATTTAGCGGGGGGACAGATACGCAGTATTTT. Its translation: CSAFSGGTDTQYF.

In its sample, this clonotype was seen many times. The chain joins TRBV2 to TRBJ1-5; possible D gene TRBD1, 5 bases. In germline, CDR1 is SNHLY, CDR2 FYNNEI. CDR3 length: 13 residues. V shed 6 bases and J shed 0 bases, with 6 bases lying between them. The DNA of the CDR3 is TGTGCCAGCAGGGGGGATAGCAATCAGCCCCAGCATTTT. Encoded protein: CASRGDSNQPQHF.

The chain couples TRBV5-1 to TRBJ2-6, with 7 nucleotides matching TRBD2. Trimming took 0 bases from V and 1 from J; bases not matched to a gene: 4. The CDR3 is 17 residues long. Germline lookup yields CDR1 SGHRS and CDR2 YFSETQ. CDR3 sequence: CASSLGLAPSGANVLTF. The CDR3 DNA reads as TGCGCCAGCAGCTTGGGACTAGCTCCTTCTGGGGCCAACGTCCTGACTTTC.

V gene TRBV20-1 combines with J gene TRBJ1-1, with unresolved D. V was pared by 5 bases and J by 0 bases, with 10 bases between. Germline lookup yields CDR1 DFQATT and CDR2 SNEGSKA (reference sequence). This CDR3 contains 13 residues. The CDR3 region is CSAGRSMNTEAFF. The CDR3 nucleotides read TGCAGTGCTGGACGGTCAATGAACACTGAAGCTTTCTTT.

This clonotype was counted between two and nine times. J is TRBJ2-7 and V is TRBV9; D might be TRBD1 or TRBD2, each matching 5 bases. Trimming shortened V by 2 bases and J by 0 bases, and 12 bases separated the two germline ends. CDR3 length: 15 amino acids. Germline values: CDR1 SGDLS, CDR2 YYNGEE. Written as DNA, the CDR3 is TGTGCCAGCAGCGTGGGATCAGGGAGCTCCTACGAGCAGTACTTC. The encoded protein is CASSVGSGSSYEQYF. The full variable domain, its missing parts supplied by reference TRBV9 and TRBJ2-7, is DSGVTQTPKHLITATGQRVTLRCSPRSGDLSVYWYQQSLDQGLQFLIQYYNGEERAKGNILERFSAQQFPDLHSELNLSSLELGDSALYFCASSVGSGSSYEQYFGPGTRLTVT.

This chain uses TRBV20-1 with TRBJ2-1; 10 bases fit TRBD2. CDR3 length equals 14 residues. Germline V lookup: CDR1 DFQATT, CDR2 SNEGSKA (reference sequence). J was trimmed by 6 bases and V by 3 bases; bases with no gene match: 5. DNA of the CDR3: TGCAGTGCTAGCAAGCGGGGGGGCCTCAATGAGCAGTTCTTC. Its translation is CSASKRGGLNEQFF.

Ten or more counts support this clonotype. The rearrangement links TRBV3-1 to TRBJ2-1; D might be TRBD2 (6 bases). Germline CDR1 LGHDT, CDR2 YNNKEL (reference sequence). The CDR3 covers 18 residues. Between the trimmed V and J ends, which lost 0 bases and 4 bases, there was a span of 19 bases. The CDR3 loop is CASSQDKRDWERYNEQFF. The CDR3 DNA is TGTGCCAGCAGCCAAGATAAGAGGGACTGGGAACGATACAATGAGCAGTTCTTC.

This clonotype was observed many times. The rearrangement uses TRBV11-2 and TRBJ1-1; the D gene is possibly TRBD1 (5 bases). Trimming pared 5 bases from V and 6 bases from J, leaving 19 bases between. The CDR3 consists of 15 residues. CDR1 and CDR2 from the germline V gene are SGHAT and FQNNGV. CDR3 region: CASSEESAGKAEAFF. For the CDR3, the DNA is TGTGCCAGCAGCGAAGAGTCCGCAGGGAAGGCTGAAGCTTTCTTT.

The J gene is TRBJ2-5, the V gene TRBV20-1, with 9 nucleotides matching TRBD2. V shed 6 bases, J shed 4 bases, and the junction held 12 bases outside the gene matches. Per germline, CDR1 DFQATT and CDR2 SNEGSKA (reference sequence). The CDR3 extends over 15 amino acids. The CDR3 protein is CSAPNSGGPGETQYF. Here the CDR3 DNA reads TGCAGTGCCCCAAACAGCGGGGGGCCAGGAGAGACCCAGTACTTC.

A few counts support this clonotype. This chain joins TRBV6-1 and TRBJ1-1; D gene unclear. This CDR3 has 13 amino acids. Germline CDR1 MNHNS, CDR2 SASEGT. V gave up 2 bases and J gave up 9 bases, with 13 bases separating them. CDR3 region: CASSEKGGLKAFF. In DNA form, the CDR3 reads TGTGCCAGCAGTGAAAAGGGAGGATTAAAAGCTTTCTTT.

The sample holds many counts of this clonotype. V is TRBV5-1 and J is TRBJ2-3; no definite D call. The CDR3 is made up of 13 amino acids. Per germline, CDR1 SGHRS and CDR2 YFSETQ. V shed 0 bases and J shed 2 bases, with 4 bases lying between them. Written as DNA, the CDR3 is TGCGCCAGCAGCTTGGTCCCCACAGATACGCAGTATTTT. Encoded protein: CASSLVPTDTQYF.

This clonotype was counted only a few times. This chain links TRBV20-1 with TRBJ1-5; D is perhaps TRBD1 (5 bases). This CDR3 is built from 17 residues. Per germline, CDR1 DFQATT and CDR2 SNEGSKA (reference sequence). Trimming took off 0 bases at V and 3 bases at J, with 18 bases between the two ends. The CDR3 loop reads CSARDRGFGTYNQPQHF. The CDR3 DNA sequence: TGCAGTGCTAGAGATCGGGGCTTCGGGACCTACAATCAGCCCCAGCATTTT.

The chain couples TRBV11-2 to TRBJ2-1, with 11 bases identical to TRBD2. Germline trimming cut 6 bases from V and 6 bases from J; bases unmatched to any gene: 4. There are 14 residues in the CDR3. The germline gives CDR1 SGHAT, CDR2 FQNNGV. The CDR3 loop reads CASSRLAGPNEQFF. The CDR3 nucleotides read TGTGCCAGCAGTCGACTAGCGGGACCCAATGAGCAGTTCTTC.

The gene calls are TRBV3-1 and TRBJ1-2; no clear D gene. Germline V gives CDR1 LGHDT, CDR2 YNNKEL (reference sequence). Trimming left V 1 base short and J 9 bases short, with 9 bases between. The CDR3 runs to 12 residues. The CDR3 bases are TGTGCCAGCAGCCAAGGCCCGGGGAGCTACACCTTC. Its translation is CASSQGPGSYTF.

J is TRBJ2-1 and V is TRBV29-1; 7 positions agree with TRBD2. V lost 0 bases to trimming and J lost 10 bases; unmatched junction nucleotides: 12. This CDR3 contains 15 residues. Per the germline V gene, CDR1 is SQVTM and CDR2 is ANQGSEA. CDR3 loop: CSVEDRRLALGEQFF. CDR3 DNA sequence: TGCAGCGTTGAAGATAGGAGACTAGCTCTTGGAGAGCAGTTCTTC.